This T cell receptor (beta chain) was recovered during a study of cytomegalovirus exposure and HLA in healthy donors. Study observations and caveats: Upon later analysis, TCR association rates were observed to vary by HLA locus, being highest for DRB1 and lowest for HLA-C. The number of N-insertions in an Asian-associated ancestry cluster was reportedly below the 666-donor mean in a later analysis.

Worth noting for this clone: The antigen is not known.

Each donor was healthy, and each was a bone marrow donor. Trimming took 6 bases from V and 1 from J; bases not matched to a gene: 3. Germline CDR1 and CDR2: MNHEY and SVGAGI. This CDR3 contains 14 residues. In the PCR, 60 Vbeta and 13 Jbeta primers were used. In the authors' methods: A later analysis counted 65 million to 95 million unique TCR beta chains, some 11 million shared. Clones were read by immunoSEQ multiplex PCR, and TCRdb kept only the in-frame ones, dropping some. That table gives V, J and clone size, and the DNA gave D and trimming. The profile shows around 130,000 clones, 60% to 80% of them singletons.

Specimen: PBMCs. This clonotype was sampled from a woman aged 30 to 39 in good health and CMV-seronegative. The V and J genes are TRBV6-5 and TRBJ2-4; 7 nucleotides match TRBD1. The CDR3 spells CASRKQGAKNIQYF. For the CDR3, the DNA is TGTGCCAGCAGGAAACAGGGGGCCAAAAACATTCAGTACTTC.